This T cell receptor (beta chain) emerged from a study of T cells in Graves' hyperthyroidism and ophthalmopathy (dated by TCRdb to about 2019). Context from the whole study: Peripheral blood was collected at initial diagnosis, before any treatment. To identify TCR V-J signatures that set the groups apart, the researchers used a discovery cohort of roughly 100 patients, made up of 40 to 45 with Graves' ophthalmopathy and 57 with stable Graves' hyperthyroidism. Prospective prediction of ophthalmopathy was tested in an independent validation cohort of under 20 hyperthyroidism patients and roughly 16 patients who later progressed to ophthalmopathy. For training and testing, the 100 or so patients in the discovery cohort were randomly divided in a 7:3 ratio. In addition, the study compared T-cell repertoires in thyroid tissue and in blood from roughly six Graves' hyperthyroidism patients. After blood sampling, hyperthyroidism patients were treated with methimazole at a starting dose of 30 mg daily, and ophthalmopathy patients were treated with high-dose intravenous methylprednisolone. TCR Vbeta CDR3 sequencing of 120 to 150 peripheral blood samples (more than 40 ophthalmopathy, about 80 hyperthyroidism and approximately 17 progressor patients) is reported in the paper. On the study overall, not on this receptor specifically: A model built on a 13 V-J signature distinguished ophthalmopathy from stable hyperthyroidism, reaching about 89% sensitivity and around 81% specificity in cross-validation and 80%/75% in testing. Sample size was not statistically predetermined, and investigators were not blinded to group allocation. Most expanded thyroid clonotypes (frequency above 0.001) were also found in blood, which suggests that blood repertoires may mirror thyroid immune responses. During validation, the model predicted progression to ophthalmopathy a median of approximately 6.5 months ahead of onset, with roughly 65% sensitivity and 72.22% specificity.

Ophthalmopathy patients had moderately to severely active disease, with a Clinical Activity Score of 3 or more, a NOSPECS grade of 4 or more, and a disease duration of less than 3 months. Patients with uncontrolled infections, other autoimmune diseases, pregnancy or lactation were excluded. Diagnoses were established on the basis of clinical symptoms, serum thyroxine and TRAb, thyroid ultrasound, and orbital computed tomography. Ficoll-Paque density gradient centrifugation was used to isolate PBMCs from about 9 ml of fresh peripheral blood. Total RNA was extracted with Trizol reagent, and quality was checked on an Agilent 2100 Bioanalyzer. This clonotype occurred many times. Its target antigen remains unknown. The record has no base qualities; no much larger clone is one base away. The germline V gene provides CDR1 MNHNS and CDR2 SASEGT. The junction shows trimming of 5 bases on V and 0 bases on J, plus 6 bases between the germline ends. From cysteine to phenylalanine, the CDR3 is 13 amino acids long. The kept DNA is CDR3 alone, 39 bases in frame from the first base.

The TCR beta CDR3 regions were amplified from the RNA transcripts. The first round of RT-PCR for the TCR CDR3 was performed with the HTBI primer set and the Qiagen OneStep RT-PCR kit. The libraries were constructed in a second round of multiplex PCR and then size-selected and purified. Sequencing of the libraries was done on an Illumina HiSeq2000 using paired-end 100 bp reads. The authors' analysis ran thus. SOAPnuke was used to process the raw data, with reads discarded if the reads contained adapters or uncalled bases, had a mean Phred below 15, or lacked an exact constant-primer or identifier match. COPE v1.2.5 was used to merge high-quality paired reads, and clonotypes were defined as unique nucleotide sequences. Clonotypes were aligned to IMGT TRBV, TRBD and TRBJ reference segments using MiTCR v1.1. The analysis included only V-J combinations with a frequency above 0.0001, which together covered more than 98% of the repertoires. The TCS score was defined as F50 (clonal expansion) divided by E x V (chaos), with BLOSUM62-based TCRdist calculated between CDR3 peptides within each V-J. Welch's t-statistics and random forest reduced approximately 520 V-J features to 10 to 15, which were used in a naive Bayes classifier (R e1071). The raw public reads went through TCRdb reprocessing: fastp at Q25, MiXCR clone calling, in-frame beta chains kept. Rows with a matching CDR3 protein are joined into one entry that keeps the most common DNA and genes. Here the V and J calls rest on TCRdb's processing, not on the authors' analysis. For this sample there are fewer than 650,000 distinct CDR3 sequences; about 14% appear just once. 7% to 9% of the sample belongs to the ten largest clones.

This chain is built from TRBV6-1 and TRBJ2-3, with no D gene named confidently. The origin of this receptor is a woman younger than 30 with Graves' ophthalmopathy. The sample was blood. Here is the DNA: TGTGCCAGCAGTATAGAAAGCACAGATACGCAGTATTTT. This gives the protein CASSIESTDTQYF.